These 5 T cell receptor beta chains share one sample of origin, sequenced in a study of control samples from healthy donors and cancer patients. Sequencing was performed with immunoSEQ multiplex PCR; in TCRdb, only in-frame clones are kept and a portion is missing. The table lists around 90,000 clones, approximately 81% of them singletons, with 2.1% in the top ten. Sequenced input: blood. The receptors originated from a woman between 40 and 55 years old in good health.

The chain recombines TRBV6-5 with TRBJ2-3, with D perhaps TRBD1 (5 bases). The V and J ends lost 7 bases and 1 base respectively, with 9 bases between them. Germline V lookup: CDR1 MNHEY, CDR2 SVGAGI. This CDR3 spans 13 amino acids. DNA of the CDR3: TGTGCCAGCACCTTGACAGGCACAGATACGCAGTATTTT. Protein product: CASTLTGTDTQYF.

The chain links TRBV6-2 or TRBV6-3 to TRBJ2-2; D not resolved. Trimming pared 0 bases from V and 0 bases from J, leaving 14 bases between. Germline V lookup: CDR1 MNHEY, CDR2 SVGEGT. CDR3 size: 18 residues. The CDR3 loop reads CASSYSPRVAANTGELFF. The DNA for the CDR3 is TGTGCCAGCAGTTACTCCCCCCGAGTGGCGGCGAACACCGGGGAGCTGTTTTTT.

The rearrangement uses TRBV24-1 and TRBJ1-1; D may be TRBD1 (6 bases). The CDR3 runs to 15 residues. CDR1 is KGHDR, CDR2 SFDVKD, per germline. Trimming removed 7 bases from V and 0 bases from J, with 14 bases in between. The CDR3 bases are TGTGCCACCAGAAACGGGGGGACAATGAACACTGAAGCTTTCTTT. Protein: CATRNGGTMNTEAFF.

The chain links TRBV19 to TRBJ1-1, with 9 bases matching TRBD1. With 3 bases clipped from V and 5 bases from J, the junction kept 4 bases outside the gene matches. The CDR3 sequence is 14 residues long. Germline CDR1 is LNHDA and CDR2 is SQIVND (reference sequence). This chain's CDR3 is CASSIGQGRTEAFF. The DNA of the CDR3 is TGTGCCAGTAGTATCGGACAGGGGAGAACTGAAGCTTTCTTT.

The chain links TRBV6-5 to TRBJ2-7, with a weak D call TRBD1 (6 bases). The CDR3 runs 14 residues. V gave up 6 bases and J gave up 2 bases, with 14 bases separating them. Per germline, CDR1 MNHEY and CDR2 SVGAGI. CDR3 nucleotide sequence: TGTGCCAGCAGAAAGAACAGGGATACCTACGAGCAGTACTTC. This translates into CASRKNRDTYEQYF.